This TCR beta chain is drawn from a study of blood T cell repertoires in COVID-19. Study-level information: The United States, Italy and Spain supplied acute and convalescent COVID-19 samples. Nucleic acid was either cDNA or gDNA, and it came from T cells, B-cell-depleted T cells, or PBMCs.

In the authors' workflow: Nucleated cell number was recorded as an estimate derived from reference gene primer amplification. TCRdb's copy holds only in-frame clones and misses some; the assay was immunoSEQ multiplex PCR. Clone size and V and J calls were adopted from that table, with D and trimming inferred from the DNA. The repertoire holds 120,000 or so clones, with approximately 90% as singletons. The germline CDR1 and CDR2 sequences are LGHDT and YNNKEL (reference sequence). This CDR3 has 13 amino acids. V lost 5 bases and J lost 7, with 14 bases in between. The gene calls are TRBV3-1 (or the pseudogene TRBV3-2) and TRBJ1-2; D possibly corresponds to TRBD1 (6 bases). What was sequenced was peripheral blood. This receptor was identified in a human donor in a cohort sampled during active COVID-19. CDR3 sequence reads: CASSKDSNTGYTF. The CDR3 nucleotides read TGTGCCAGCAGCAAGGACAGTAATACTGGCTACACCTTC.